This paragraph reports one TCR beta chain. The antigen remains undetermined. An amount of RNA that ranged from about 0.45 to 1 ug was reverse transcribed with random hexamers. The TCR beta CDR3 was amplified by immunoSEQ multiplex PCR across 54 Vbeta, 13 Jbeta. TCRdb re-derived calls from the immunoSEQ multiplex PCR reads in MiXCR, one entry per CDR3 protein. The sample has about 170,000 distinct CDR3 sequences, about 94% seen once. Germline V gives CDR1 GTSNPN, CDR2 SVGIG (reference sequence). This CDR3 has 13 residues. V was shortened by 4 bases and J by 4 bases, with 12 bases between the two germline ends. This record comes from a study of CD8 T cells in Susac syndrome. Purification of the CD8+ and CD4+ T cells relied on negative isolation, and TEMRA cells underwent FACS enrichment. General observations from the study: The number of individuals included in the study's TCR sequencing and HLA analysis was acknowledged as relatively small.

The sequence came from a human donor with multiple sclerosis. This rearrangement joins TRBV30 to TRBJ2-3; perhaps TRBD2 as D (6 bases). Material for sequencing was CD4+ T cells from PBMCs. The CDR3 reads CAWTPGGADTQYF. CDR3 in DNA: TGTGCCTGGACACCAGGCGGGGCAGATACGCAGTATTTT.